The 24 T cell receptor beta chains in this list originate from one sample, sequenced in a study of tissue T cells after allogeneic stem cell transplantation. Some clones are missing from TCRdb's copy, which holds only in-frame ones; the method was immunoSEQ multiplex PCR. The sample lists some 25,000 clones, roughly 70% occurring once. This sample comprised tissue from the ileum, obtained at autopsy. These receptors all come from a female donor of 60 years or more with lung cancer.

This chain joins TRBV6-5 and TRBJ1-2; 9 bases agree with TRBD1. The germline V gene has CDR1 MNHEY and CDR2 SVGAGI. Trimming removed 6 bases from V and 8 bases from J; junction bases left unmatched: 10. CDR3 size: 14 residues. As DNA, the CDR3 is TGTGCCAGCAGACGGGGACAGGGTTGGGAGGGCTACACCTTC. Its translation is CASRRGQGWEGYTF.

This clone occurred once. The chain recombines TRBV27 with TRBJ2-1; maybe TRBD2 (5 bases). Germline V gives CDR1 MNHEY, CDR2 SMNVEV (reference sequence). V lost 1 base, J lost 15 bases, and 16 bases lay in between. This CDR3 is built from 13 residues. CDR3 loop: CASSLFPRAMRFF. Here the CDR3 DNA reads TGTGCCAGCAGTTTATTTCCGAGGGCCATGCGGTTCTTC.

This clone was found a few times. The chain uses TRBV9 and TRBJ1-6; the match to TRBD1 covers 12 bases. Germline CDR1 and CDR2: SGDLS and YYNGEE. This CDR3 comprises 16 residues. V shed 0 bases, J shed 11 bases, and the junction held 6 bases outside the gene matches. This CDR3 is CASSVAPGQGATPLHF. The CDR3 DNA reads TGTGCCAGCAGCGTAGCCCCGGGACAGGGGGCCACACCCCTCCACTTT.

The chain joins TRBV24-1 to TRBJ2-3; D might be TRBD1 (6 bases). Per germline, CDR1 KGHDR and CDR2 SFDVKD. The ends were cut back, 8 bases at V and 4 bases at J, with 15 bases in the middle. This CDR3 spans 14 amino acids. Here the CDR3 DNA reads TGTGCCACCACGGACAGCTCAGCCGCAGATACGCAGTATTTT. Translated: CATTDSSAADTQYF.

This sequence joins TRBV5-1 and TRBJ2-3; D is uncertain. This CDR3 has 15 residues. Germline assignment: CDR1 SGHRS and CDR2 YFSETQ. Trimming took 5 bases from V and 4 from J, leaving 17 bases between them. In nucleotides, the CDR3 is TGCGCCAGCAGTTCCACACATGGCGGCGCAGATACGCAGTATTTT. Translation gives CASSSTHGGADTQYF.

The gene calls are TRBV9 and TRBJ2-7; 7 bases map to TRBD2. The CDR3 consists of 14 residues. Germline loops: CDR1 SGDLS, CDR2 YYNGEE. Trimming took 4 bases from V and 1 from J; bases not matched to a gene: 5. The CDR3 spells CASSPRLASYEQYF. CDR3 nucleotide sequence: TGTGCCAGCAGCCCCCGACTAGCATCCTACGAGCAGTACTTC.

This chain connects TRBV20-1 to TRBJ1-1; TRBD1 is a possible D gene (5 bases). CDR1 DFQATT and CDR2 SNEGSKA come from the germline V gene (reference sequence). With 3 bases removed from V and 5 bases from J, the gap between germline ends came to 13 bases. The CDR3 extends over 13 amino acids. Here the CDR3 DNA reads TGCAGTGCTAGTGGATATCGGGGGACTGAAGCTTTCTTT. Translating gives CSASGYRGTEAFF.

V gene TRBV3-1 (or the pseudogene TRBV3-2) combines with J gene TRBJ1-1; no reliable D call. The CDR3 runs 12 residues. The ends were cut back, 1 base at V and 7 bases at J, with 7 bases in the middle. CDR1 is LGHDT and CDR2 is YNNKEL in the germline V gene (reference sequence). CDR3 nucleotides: TGTGCCAGCAGCCAAGCCTATTATGAAGCTTTCTTT. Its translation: CASSQAYYEAFF.

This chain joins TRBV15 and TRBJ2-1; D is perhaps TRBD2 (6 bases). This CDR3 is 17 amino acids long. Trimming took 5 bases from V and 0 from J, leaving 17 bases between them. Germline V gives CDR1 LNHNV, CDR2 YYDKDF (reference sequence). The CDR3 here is CATSARIGGSSYNEQFF. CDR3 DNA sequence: TGTGCCACCAGCGCCCGAATTGGGGGGAGCTCCTACAATGAGCAGTTCTTC.

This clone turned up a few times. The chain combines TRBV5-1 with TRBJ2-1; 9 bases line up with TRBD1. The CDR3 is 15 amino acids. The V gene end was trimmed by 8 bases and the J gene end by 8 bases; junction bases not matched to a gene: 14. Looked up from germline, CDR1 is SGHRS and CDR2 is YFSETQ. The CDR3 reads CASNARDRALHEQFF. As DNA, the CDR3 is TGCGCCAGTAACGCCCGGGACAGGGCTTTACATGAGCAGTTCTTC.

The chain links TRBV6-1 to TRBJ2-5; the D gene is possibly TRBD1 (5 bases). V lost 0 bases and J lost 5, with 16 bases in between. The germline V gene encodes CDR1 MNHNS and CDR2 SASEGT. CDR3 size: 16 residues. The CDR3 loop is CASSEASRGRWETQYF. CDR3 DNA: TGTGCCAGCAGTGAAGCGAGTAGGGGCAGGTGGGAGACCCAGTACTTC.

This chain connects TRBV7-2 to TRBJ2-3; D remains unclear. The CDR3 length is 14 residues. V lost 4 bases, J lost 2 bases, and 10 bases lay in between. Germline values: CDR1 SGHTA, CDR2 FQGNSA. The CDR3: CASSYWADTDTQYF. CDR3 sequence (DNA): TGTGCCAGCAGCTACTGGGCCGACACAGATACGCAGTATTTT.

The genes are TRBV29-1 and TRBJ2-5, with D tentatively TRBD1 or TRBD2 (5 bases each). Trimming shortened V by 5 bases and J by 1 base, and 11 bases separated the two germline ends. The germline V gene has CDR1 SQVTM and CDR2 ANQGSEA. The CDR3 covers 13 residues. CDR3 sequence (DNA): TGCAGCGTTATGGGGACCCTCCAAGAGACCCAGTACTTC. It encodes CSVMGTLQETQYF.

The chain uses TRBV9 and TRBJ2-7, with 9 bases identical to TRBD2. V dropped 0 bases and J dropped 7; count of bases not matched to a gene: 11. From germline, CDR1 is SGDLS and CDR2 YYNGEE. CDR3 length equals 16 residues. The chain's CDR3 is CASSVAIAGGPSEQYF. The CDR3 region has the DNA TGTGCCAGCAGCGTAGCAATTGCGGGAGGGCCTAGTGAGCAGTACTTC.

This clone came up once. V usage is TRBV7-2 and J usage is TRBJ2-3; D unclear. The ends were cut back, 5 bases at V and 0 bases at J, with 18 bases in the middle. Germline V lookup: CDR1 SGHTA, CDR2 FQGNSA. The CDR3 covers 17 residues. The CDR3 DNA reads TGTGCCAGCAGCGAGAGGTGGAGTGCGGCTAGCACAGATACGCAGTATTTT. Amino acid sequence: CASSERWSAASTDTQYF.

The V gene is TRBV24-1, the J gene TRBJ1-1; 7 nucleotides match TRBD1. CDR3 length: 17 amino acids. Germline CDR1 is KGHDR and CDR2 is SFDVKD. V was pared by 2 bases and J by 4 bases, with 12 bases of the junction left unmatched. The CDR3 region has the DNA TGTGCCACCAGTGATTCAAGGGGCAGGGGGTTAGGCACTGAAGCTTTCTTT. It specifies CATSDSRGRGLGTEAFF.

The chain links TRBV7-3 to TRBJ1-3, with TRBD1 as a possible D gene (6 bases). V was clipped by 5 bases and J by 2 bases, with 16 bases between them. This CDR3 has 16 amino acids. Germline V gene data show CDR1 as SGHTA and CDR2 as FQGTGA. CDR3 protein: CASSASGTFPGNTIYF. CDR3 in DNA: TGTGCCAGCAGCGCCTCCGGGACATTCCCTGGAAACACCATATATTTT. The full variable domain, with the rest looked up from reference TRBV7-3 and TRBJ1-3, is GAGVSQTPSNKVTEKGKYVELRCDPISGHTALYWYRQSLGQGPEFLIYFQGTGAADDSGLPNDRFFAVRPEGSVSTLKIQRTERGDSAVYLCASSASGTFPGNTIYFGEGSWLTVV.

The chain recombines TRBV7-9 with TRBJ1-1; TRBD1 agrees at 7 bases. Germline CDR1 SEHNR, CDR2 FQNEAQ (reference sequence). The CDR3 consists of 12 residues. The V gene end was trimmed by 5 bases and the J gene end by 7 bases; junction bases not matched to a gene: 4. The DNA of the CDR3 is TGTGCCAGCAGCCTGACAGGGCGTGAAGCTTTCTTT. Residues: CASSLTGREAFF.

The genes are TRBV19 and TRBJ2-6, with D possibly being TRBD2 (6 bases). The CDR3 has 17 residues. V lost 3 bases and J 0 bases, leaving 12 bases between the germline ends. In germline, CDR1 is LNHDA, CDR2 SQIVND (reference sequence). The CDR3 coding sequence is TGTGCCAGTAGTATTGGGGGGTTTCTCTCTGGGGCCAACGTCCTGACTTTC. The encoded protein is CASSIGGFLSGANVLTF.

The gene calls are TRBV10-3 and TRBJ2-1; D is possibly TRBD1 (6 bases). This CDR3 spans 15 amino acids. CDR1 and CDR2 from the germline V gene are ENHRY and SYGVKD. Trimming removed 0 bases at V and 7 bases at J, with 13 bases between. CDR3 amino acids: CAISESEQGENEQFF. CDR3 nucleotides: TGTGCCATCAGTGAGTCGGAACAGGGAGAGAATGAGCAGTTCTTC.

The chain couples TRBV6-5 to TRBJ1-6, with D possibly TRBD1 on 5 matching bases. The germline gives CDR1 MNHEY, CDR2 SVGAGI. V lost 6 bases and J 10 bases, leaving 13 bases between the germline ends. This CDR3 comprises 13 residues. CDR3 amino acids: CASRPREGSPLHF. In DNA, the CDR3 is TGTGCCAGCAGGCCCAGGGAGGGGTCACCCCTCCACTTT.

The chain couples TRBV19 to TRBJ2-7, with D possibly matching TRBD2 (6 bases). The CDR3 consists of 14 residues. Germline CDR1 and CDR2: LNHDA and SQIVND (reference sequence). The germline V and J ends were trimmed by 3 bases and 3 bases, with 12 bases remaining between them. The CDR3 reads CASSIGGVSYEQYF. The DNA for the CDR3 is TGTGCCAGTAGTATCGGGGGAGTCAGCTACGAGCAGTACTTC.

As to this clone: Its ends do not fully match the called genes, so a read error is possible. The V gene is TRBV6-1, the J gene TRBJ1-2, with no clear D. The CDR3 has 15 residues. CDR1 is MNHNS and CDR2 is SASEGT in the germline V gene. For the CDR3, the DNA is TGTGCCAGCAGAGAAGTCGGGAAGGGTCTATATGGCTACACCTTC. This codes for CASREVGKGLYGYTF.

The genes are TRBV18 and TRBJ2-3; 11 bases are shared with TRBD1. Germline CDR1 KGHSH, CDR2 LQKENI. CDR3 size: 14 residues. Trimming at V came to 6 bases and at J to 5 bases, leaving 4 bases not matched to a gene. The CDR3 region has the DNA TGTGCCAGCTCTCCGGGACAGGGGGGAGATACGCAGTATTTT. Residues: CASSPGQGGDTQYF.